The 18 T cell receptor beta chains given below trace back to one sample, sequenced in a study of T cell clones after liver transplantation. Repertoires were generated with immunoSEQ multiplex PCR, while TCRdb's copy carries only in-frame clones and drops some. The profile covers about 24,000 clones, with more than 60% appearing a single time and roughly 2.8% taken by the ten largest. The specimen comprised CD4+ T cells from blood, sampled before liver transplant. Receptors were obtained from a human donor who received a liver transplant.

This rearrangement joins TRBV28 to TRBJ1-1; no firm D call. Germline V gene sequence: CDR1 MDHEN, CDR2 SYDVKM. Trimming stripped 9 bases from V and 11 bases from J, with 16 bases between. This CDR3 contains 11 residues. The CDR3 DNA reads as TGTGCCAGTTGGACCCCCTCTGGGGCTTTCTTT. This gives the protein CASWTPSGAFF.

This chain connects TRBV27 to TRBJ2-1; TRBD2 matches at 11 bases. V dropped 5 bases and J dropped 5; count of bases not matched to a gene: 11. The CDR3 totals 17 residues. CDR1 is MNHEY, CDR2 SMNVEV, per germline (reference sequence). The CDR3 is CASSMGLAAPGDNEQFF. The CDR3 DNA reads TGTGCCAGCAGTATGGGACTAGCGGCCCCTGGGGACAATGAGCAGTTCTTC.

This clone turned up a few times. The V call is TRBV7-2, the J call TRBJ2-7, with D tentatively TRBD2 (6 bases). V lost 5 bases, J lost 4 bases, and 12 bases lay in between. The CDR3 extends over 13 amino acids. The germline gives CDR1 SGHTA, CDR2 FQGNSA. The CDR3: CASSQLATYEQYV. DNA for the CDR3: TGTGCCAGCAGCCAACTAGCTACTTACGAGCAGTACGTC.

J is TRBJ2-7 and V is TRBV30, with 9 nucleotides matching TRBD1. Germline loops: CDR1 GTSNPN, CDR2 SVGIG (reference sequence). Trimming took 5 bases from V and 6 from J; bases not matched to a gene: 2. CDR3 length: 11 amino acids. CDR3 amino acids: CAWGTGIEQYF. CDR3 nucleotides: TGTGCCTGGGGGACAGGGATCGAGCAGTACTTC. Full variable domain (outside the CDR3, taken from reference TRBV30 and TRBJ2-7): SQTIHQWPATLVQPVGSPLSLECTVEGTSNPNLYWYRQAAGRGLQLLFYSVGIGQISSEVPQNLSASRPQDRQFILSSKKLLLSDSGFYLCAWGTGIEQYFGPGTRLTVT.

The rearrangement links TRBV7-2 to TRBJ1-2; 11 nucleotides match TRBD1. V dropped 5 bases and J dropped 8; count of bases not matched to a gene: 10. The germline gives CDR1 SGHTA, CDR2 FQGNSA. CDR3 size: 15 residues. The CDR3 coding sequence is TGTGCCAGCAGCCTCGCCGGGACAGGGGGTCGCGGCTACACCTTC. This gives the protein CASSLAGTGGRGYTF.

This clone showed up just a few times. The chain is built from TRBV7-9 and TRBJ1-1, with D uncertain. Per germline, CDR1 SEHNR and CDR2 FQNEAQ (reference sequence). V dropped 1 base and J dropped 2 bases, with 11 bases sitting between them. This CDR3 spans 15 amino acids. Written as DNA, the CDR3 is TGTGCCAGCAGCTTAGTGGCAGGAGCCAACACTGAAGCTTTCTTT. Its protein is CASSLVAGANTEAFF.

The CDR3 loop is CASSLTGRSYEQYF. The CDR3 DNA reads TGTGCCAGCAGTTTGACGGGCAGGAGCTACGAGCAGTACTTC. The chain couples TRBV28 to TRBJ2-7; D unclear. Germline V CDR1 and CDR2: MDHEN, SYDVKM. The V end was cut by 3 bases, the J end by 3 bases, with 12 bases between. This CDR3 has 14 amino acids.

This clone came up a few times. This chain links TRBV7-9 with TRBJ1-4; D is uncertain. CDR3 size: 17 residues. The V and J ends lost 4 bases and 0 bases respectively, with 15 bases between them. Germline assignment: CDR1 SEHNR and CDR2 FQNEAQ (reference sequence). CDR3 sequence: CASSSPTFSATNEKLFF. Here the CDR3 DNA reads TGTGCCAGCAGCTCTCCGACCTTCTCTGCAACTAATGAAAAACTGTTTTTT.

The genes are TRBV6-5 and TRBJ2-3, with 8 bases fitting TRBD2. The CDR3 runs to 14 residues. Trimming removed 6 bases from V and 3 bases from J; junction bases left unmatched: 5. Looked up from germline, CDR1 is MNHEY and CDR2 is SVGAGI. The CDR3 nucleotides read TGTGCCAGCAGGGTGGGACTAGGTACAGATACGCAGTATTTT. This gives the protein CASRVGLGTDTQYF.

This chain joins TRBV29-1 and TRBJ2-7; 9 bases align to TRBD1. J lost 2 bases, V lost 5 bases, and 4 bases had no gene match. Germline assignment: CDR1 SQVTM and CDR2 ANQGSEA. The CDR3 is 13 amino acids. Here the CDR3 reads CSVPGQGTYEQYF. CDR3 in DNA: TGCAGCGTTCCGGGACAGGGCACCTACGAGCAGTACTTC.

CDR3 bases: TGTGCCAGTAGCCCTGGGGGGGAAAATCAGCCCCAGCATTTT. Its translation is CASSPGGENQPQHF. The chain recombines TRBV19 with TRBJ1-5, with D tentatively TRBD1 (5 bases). Germline V gives CDR1 LNHDA, CDR2 SQIVND (reference sequence). Trimming removed 6 bases at V and 4 bases at J, with 13 bases between. This CDR3 has 14 amino acids.

CDR3 sequence: CASSVRVGLMGFEQFF. CDR3 bases: TGTGCCAGCAGCGTAAGGGTTGGCCTGATGGGGTTTGAGCAGTTCTTC. The chain links TRBV7-2 to TRBJ2-1, with unresolved D. CDR3 length: 16 amino acids. Germline loops: CDR1 SGHTA, CDR2 FQGNSA. V lost 5 bases, J lost 9 bases, and 23 bases lay in between.

This clone was recorded a few times. The chain is built from TRBV10-3 and TRBJ2-2, with a tentative D call TRBD2 (5 bases). V lost 6 bases and J 2 bases, leaving 13 bases between the germline ends. CDR1 is ENHRY, CDR2 SYGVKD, per germline. CDR3 length: 15 residues. Here the CDR3 DNA reads TGTGCCATCAGGGCCGGACTTTCCAACACCGGGGAGCTGTTTTTT. Translation gives CAIRAGLSNTGELFF.

This clone came up once. The V gene is TRBV4-1, the J gene TRBJ1-6; D may be TRBD1 (5 bases). CDR3 length: 18 residues. CDR1 is MGHRA and CDR2 is YSYEKL in the germline V gene. V lost 0 bases and J lost 7, with 19 bases in between. Here the CDR3 reads CASSQDRGPAGGNSPLHF. CDR3 nucleotide sequence: TGCGCCAGCAGCCAAGATCGGGGACCGGCGGGAGGGAATTCACCCCTCCACTTT.

The V and J genes are TRBV27 and TRBJ1-2; no clear D gene. The V end lost 4 bases, the J end lost 4 bases, and 16 bases lay between the germline ends. The CDR3 has 15 residues. Germline values: CDR1 MNHEY, CDR2 SMNVEV (reference sequence). Written as DNA, the CDR3 is TGTGCCAGCAGTTCACAGCTCGGAGTCGTCTATGGCTACACCTTC. Translation: CASSSQLGVVYGYTF.

This chain connects TRBV6-5 to TRBJ2-7; 11 nucleotides align to TRBD2. The CDR3 contains 16 residues. V gave up 2 bases and J gave up 2 bases; unmatched junction bases: 5. Germline CDR1 MNHEY, CDR2 SVGAGI. The CDR3 DNA is TGTGCCAGCAGTTACACTAGCGGGAGTAGTACCTACGAGCAGTACGTC. Translated, it gives CASSYTSGSSTYEQYV.

The chain is built from TRBV28 and TRBJ2-1; 16 positions match TRBD2. This CDR3 comprises 18 residues. J lost 4 bases, V lost 7 bases, and 10 bases had no gene match. From germline, CDR1 is MDHEN and CDR2 SYDVKM. DNA of the CDR3: TGTGCCAGCACCCTTCGGGGACTAGCGGGAGGGAGTTACAATGAGCAGTTCTTC. Its protein product is CASTLRGLAGGSYNEQFF. Using reference TRBV28 and TRBJ2-1 for the parts outside the CDR3, the full variable domain is DVKVTQSSRYLVKRTGEKVFLECVQDMDHENMFWYRQDPGLGLRLIYFSYDVKMKEKGDIPEGYSVSREKKERFSLILESASTNQTSMYLCASTLRGLAGGSYNEQFFGPGTRLTVL.

The J gene is TRBJ1-2, the V gene TRBV9; D unresolved. Germline lookup yields CDR1 SGDLS and CDR2 YYNGEE. V lost 2 bases, J lost 7 bases, and 12 bases lay in between. CDR3 length: 13 amino acids. This chain's CDR3 is CASSVNTDLGYTF. The CDR3 DNA follows: TGTGCCAGCAGCGTGAACACAGATCTTGGCTACACCTTC.